Detailed here is one T cell receptor (beta chain). The target antigen is unknown. TCRdb re-called the reads through MiXCR, storing one row per CDR3 protein. Among about 35,000 distinct CDR3 sequences listed, about 48% were seen once. The entry originates in a study of T cell repertoires in cytomegalovirus infection. CDR3 length: 12 residues. From germline, CDR1 is SGHTA and CDR2 FQGTGA. The V gene lost 3 bases and the J gene lost 5 bases, with 5 bases spanning the gap. The sample in question was CD8+ T cells from cultured PBMCs, obtained from culture after CMV antigen stimulation. This sequence was found in a human donor in good health (CMV status not recorded). Some clones in this sample may be carry-over from other donors' samples. V usage is TRBV7-3 and J usage is TRBJ1-5; D remains ambiguous. The CDR3 coding sequence is TGTGCCAGCAGCTTTGGTTATCAGCCCCAGCATTTT. As protein: CASSFGYQPQHF.